This T cell receptor beta chain was recovered during a study of cytomegalovirus exposure and HLA in healthy donors. V shed 3 bases, J shed 5 bases, and the junction held 7 bases outside the gene matches. CDR1 is SGHRS, CDR2 YFSETQ, per germline. This CDR3 comprises 16 residues. In this sample, this clone turned up once. Use of 60 Vbeta and 13 Jbeta primers characterized the PCR. The data were produced by immunoSEQ multiplex PCR, yet TCRdb's version contains in-frame clones alone and is incomplete. The data show under 150,000 clones, with roughly 71% seen just once and about 7.7% held by the top ten. The sample consisted of PBMCs. This TCR was recovered from a man aged 18 to 29 in good health and CMV-seropositive. V gene TRBV5-1 combines with J gene TRBJ2-3; TRBD1 matches at 12 bases. CDR3 coding DNA: TGCGCCAGCAGCTCCACGGGACAGGGGGCGAAAGATACGCAGTATTTT. Protein: CASSSTGQGAKDTQYF.